This TCR beta chain was found in a study of radiotherapy plus CTLA-4 blockade in lung cancer. Measured with immunoSEQ multiplex PCR; TCRdb has only the in-frame clones, and not every one. The table lists about 98,000 clones, around four fifths of them singletons. In this sample, this clone turned up once. Its target is not known. Findings and limits, study-wide: In blood, after radiotherapy plus ipilimumab, tumor-derived TCR clones expanded.

The V gene lost 1 base and the J gene lost 7 bases, with 5 bases spanning the gap. CDR3 length: 12 residues. From germline, CDR1 is SGHAT and CDR2 FQNNGV. The chain is built from TRBV11-2 and TRBJ2-1, with D hard to call. This TCR derives from a human donor with non-small cell lung cancer who had a partial response to radiotherapy plus ipilimumab. The material sequenced was peripheral blood, taken from a patient treated with radiotherapy plus ipilimumab. The chain's CDR3 is CASSLGENEQFF. CDR3 DNA: TGTGCCAGCAGCTTAGGCGAAAATGAGCAGTTCTTC.